This T cell receptor beta chain originates from a study of control samples from healthy donors and cancer patients. Using immunoSEQ multiplex PCR, the repertoire was profiled, and TCRdb retains in-frame clones only, with some absent. This repertoire shows roughly 400,000 clones, more than 80% found once; its top ten account for 5% to 7%. The CDR3 has 15 residues. CDR1 and CDR2 from the germline V gene are SGHVS and FQNEAQ. V was trimmed by 5 bases and J by 3 bases, leaving 16 bases between them. The sequencing input was PBMCs. The chain is built from TRBV7-8 and TRBJ2-5; D may match TRBD1 or TRBD2 (5 bases each). The TCR originated in a middle-aged man with head and neck cancer. DNA for the CDR3: TGTGCCAGCAGCCTTTGGGACGGAGAAGAAGAGACCCAGTACTTC. As protein: CASSLWDGEEETQYF. The full variable domain, in which reference TRBV7-8 and TRBJ2-5 provide the parts outside the CDR3, is GAGVSQSPRYKVAKRGQDVALRCDPISGHVSLFWYQQALGQGPEFLTYFQNEAQLDKSGLPSDRFFAERPEGSVSTLKIQRTQQEDSAVYLCASSLWDGEEETQYFGPGTRLLVL.